Listed below are T cell receptor beta chains from one sample, sequenced in a study of blood T cell repertoires in COVID-19. Only in-frame clones appear in the TCRdb table, and some are missing; sequencing was by immunoSEQ multiplex PCR. The repertoire includes around 77,000 clones, about 85% of them detected once, and approximately 5.5% sits in the top ten. The sample taken for sequencing was peripheral blood. Receptors were obtained from an elderly man with acute or convalescent COVID-19. Each CDR3 is given with its conserved first and last residue. The order of the fields is clone size, V gene, D gene, J gene, CDR3 protein. The D gene is left open where the match is weak. Rows may omit the clone size; those that give it use once, few, many or a size class.

>NA|TRBV6-5|NA|TRBJ2-3
CASTYPGSGSQYF
>NA|TRBV9|NA|TRBJ2-7
CASSVGGGGSKQAEQYF
>NA|TRBV7-2|TRBD2|TRBJ2-2
CASSSGLAGHGELFF
>NA|TRBV7-2|TRBD2|TRBJ2-1
CASSTRGVAGASYNEQFF
>NA|TRBV5-6|NA|TRBJ2-1
CASSLLGGQNSYNEQFF
>NA|TRBV7-2|NA|TRBJ2-3
CASSTNREWRDTQYF
>NA|TRBV19|TRBD2|TRBJ2-2
CASTPQGRANTGELFF
>few|TRBV19|TRBD1|TRBJ2-7
CASSPPRTGHYEQYF
>NA|TRBV7-2|NA|TRBJ1-5
CASSTRTTSNQPQHF
>NA|TRBV6-5|NA|TRBJ1-1
CASSPLTGWNTEAFF
>once|TRBV19|NA|TRBJ2-1
CASTTMGGPHNEQFF
>few|TRBV5-1|TRBD2|TRBJ2-1
CASSTPSGHYNEQFF
>NA|TRBV10-2|TRBD1|TRBJ2-7
CASSGDRQTYEQYF
>NA|TRBV5-5|TRBD1|TRBJ1-1
CASSLARGDTEAFF
>few|TRBV7-2|NA|TRBJ2-2
CASSFRAYPVTNTGELFF
>once|TRBV19|TRBD2|TRBJ2-7
CASSMTSGVPYEQYF
>NA|TRBV7-2|TRBD2|TRBJ2-1
CASSSSSGSIYNEQFF
>NA|TRBV19|NA|TRBJ1-4
CASRRAGGEKLFF
>NA|TRBV30|NA|TRBJ2-3
CARRSTSSTDTQYF
>few|TRBV13|NA|TRBJ1-2
CASSLGGLGGYGYTF
>NA|TRBV24-1|NA|TRBJ2-3
CATSDYRVGVTDTQYF
>once|TRBV24-1|TRBD2|TRBJ2-5
CATSATSGALQETQYF
>NA|TRBV7-2|NA|TRBJ1-1
CAILGGSGNTEAFF
>NA|TRBV5-4|TRBD2|TRBJ2-3
CASSSLAANTDTQYF
>NA|TRBV9|TRBD1|TRBJ2-1
CASSRTGYNEQFF
>NA|TRBV6-2/TRBV6-3|TRBD1|TRBJ1-2
CASSPGTGDLHGYTF
>NA|TRBV7-9|TRBD2|TRBJ2-3
CASRARAAGAGETDTQYF
>NA|TRBV12-2|NA|TRBJ2-3
CASRLGLATSTDTQYF
>NA|TRBV19|NA|TRBJ2-6
CASNGGGGANVLTF
>NA|TRBV6-5|TRBD1|TRBJ1-2
CASSYSGQGVDGYTF
>NA|TRBV19|NA|TRBJ2-1
CASSISVSNEQFF
>NA|TRBV2|TRBD1|TRBJ1-2
CASSPEPGQGARGYTF
>NA|TRBV4-3|NA|TRBJ1-2
CASSQFWGEGYGYGYTF
>NA|TRBV3-1/TRBV3-2|TRBD1|TRBJ2-5
CASSQMGQLQETQYF
>NA|TRBV28|TRBD1|TRBJ2-7
CASSPGTGASAYF
>NA|TRBV9|NA|TRBJ1-2
CASQPSDTNYGYTF
>once|TRBV3-1/TRBV3-2|NA|TRBJ1-2
CASSQGLLTYGYTF
>NA|TRBV10-3|NA|TRBJ1-5
CAISDSRVGSNQPQHF
>NA|TRBV29-1|NA|TRBJ1-3
CSVYEQANTIYF
>NA|TRBV7-9|TRBD1|TRBJ1-5
CASSNWDRGNQPQHF
>NA|TRBV7-8|TRBD1|TRBJ2-7
CASSRQGLVSYEQYF
>NA|TRBV27|TRBD1|TRBJ1-2
CASSLTGNYGYTF
>NA|TRBV28|TRBD1|TRBJ1-2
CATIPPGQGAVGYTF
>NA|TRBV5-1|TRBD1|TRBJ2-2
CASSLVAQGASNTGELFF
>NA|TRBV29-1|TRBD2|TRBJ2-5
CSVGEGQETQYF
>NA|TRBV5-1|NA|TRBJ2-5
CASSLRGYQETQYF
>NA|TRBV6-2/TRBV6-3|TRBD1|TRBJ1-2
CASSYQTGTKGYTF
>NA|TRBV3-1/TRBV3-2|TRBD2|TRBJ2-1
CASSQLTSGLYNEQFF
>NA|TRBV5-1|TRBD1|TRBJ2-5
CASSLDRGTQETQYF
>NA|TRBV9|TRBD1|TRBJ2-7
CASSGTGGEQYF
>NA|TRBV7-6|TRBD1|TRBJ2-7
CASSLRDRSMGTGVEQYF
>NA|TRBV19|NA|TRBJ1-1
CASSRRTEVTEAFF
>NA|TRBV18|TRBD1|TRBJ1-1
CASSPWGQGQDTEAFF
>NA|TRBV27|NA|TRBJ1-2
CASSLSLGQANGYTF
>NA|TRBV4-3|NA|TRBJ1-2
CASSQDLRSSNYGYTF
>NA|TRBV7-2|NA|TRBJ2-1
CASSLASNNEQFF
>NA|TRBV5-1|NA|TRBJ2-2
CASSLGTVTGELFF
>NA|TRBV9|TRBD2|TRBJ2-1
CASSVVSSGSGEQFF